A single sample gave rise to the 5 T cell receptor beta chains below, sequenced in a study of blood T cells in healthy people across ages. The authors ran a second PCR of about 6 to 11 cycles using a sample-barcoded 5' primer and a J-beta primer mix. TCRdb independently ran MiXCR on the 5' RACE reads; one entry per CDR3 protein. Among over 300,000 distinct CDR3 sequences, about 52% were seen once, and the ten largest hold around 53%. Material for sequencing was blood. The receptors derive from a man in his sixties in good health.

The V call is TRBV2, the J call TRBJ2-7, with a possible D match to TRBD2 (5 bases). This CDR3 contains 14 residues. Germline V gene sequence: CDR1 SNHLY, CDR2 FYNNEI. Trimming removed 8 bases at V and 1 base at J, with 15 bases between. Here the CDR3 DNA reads TGTGCCAGCGGGGAGAGGGCTATTTCCTACGAGCAGTACTTC. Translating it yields CASGERAISYEQYF.

CDR3 in DNA: TGTGCCAGCAGTTACTCGCAGCGGGCGATCTCCTACGAGCAGTACTTC. This translates into CASSYSQRAISYEQYF. This sequence joins TRBV6-2 or TRBV6-3 and TRBJ2-7, with a weak D call TRBD2 (6 bases). V was clipped by 0 bases and J by 0 bases, with 12 bases between them. The germline V gene has CDR1 MNHEY and CDR2 SVGEGT. CDR3 length equals 16 residues.

The CDR3 region is CASSRGYTGELFF. CDR3 DNA: TGTGCCAGCAGCCGGGGTTACACCGGGGAGCTGTTTTTT. The V call is TRBV28, the J call TRBJ2-2; perhaps TRBD2 as D (5 bases). Trimming removed 6 bases at V and 3 bases at J, with 8 bases between. The CDR3 loop spans 13 amino acids. In germline, CDR1 is MDHEN, CDR2 SYDVKM.

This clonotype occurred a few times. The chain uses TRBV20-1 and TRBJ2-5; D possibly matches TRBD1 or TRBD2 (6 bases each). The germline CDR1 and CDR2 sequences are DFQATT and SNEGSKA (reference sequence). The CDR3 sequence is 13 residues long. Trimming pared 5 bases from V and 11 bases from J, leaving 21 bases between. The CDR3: CSAEIGGPREQYF. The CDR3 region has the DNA TGCAGTGCTGAAATAGGGGGACCTCGGGAGCAGTACTTC.

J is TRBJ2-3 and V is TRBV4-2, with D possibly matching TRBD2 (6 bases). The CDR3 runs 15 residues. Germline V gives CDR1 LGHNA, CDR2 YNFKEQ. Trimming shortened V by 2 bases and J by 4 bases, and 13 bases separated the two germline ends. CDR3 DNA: TGTGCCAGCAGCCAATACGTCGGGAGTGCAGATACGCAGTATTTT. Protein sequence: CASSQYVGSADTQYF.